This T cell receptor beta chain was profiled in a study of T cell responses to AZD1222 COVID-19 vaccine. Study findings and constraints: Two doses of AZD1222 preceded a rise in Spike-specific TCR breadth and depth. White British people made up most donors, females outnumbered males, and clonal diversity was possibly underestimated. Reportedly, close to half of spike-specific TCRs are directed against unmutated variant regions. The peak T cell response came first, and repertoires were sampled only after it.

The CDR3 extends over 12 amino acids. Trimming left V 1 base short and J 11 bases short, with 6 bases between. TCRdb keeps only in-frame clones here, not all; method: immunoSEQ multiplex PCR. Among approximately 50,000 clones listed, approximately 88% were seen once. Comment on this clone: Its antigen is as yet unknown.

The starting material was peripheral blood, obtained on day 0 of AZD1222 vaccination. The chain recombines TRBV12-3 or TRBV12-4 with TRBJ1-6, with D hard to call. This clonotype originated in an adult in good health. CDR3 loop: CASSLDKTPLHF. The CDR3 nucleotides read TGTGCCAGCAGTTTAGACAAGACACCCCTCCACTTT.